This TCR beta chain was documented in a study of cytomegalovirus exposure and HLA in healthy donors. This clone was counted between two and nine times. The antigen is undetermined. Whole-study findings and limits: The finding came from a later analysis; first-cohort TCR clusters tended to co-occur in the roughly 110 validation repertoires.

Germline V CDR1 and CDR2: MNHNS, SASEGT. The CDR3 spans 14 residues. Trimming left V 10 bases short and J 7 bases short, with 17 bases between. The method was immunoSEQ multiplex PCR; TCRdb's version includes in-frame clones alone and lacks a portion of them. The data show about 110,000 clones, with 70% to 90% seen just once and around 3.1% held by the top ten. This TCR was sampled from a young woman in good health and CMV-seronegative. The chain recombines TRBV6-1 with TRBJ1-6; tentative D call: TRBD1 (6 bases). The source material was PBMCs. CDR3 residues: CATAQGTINSPLHF. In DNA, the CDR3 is TGTGCCACGGCGCAGGGGACTATCAATTCACCCCTCCACTTT.